This entry is about one T cell receptor beta chain. Its specificity is unknown. Per the germline V gene, CDR1 is MDHEN and CDR2 is SYDVKM. Between the trimmed V and J ends, which lost 2 bases and 8 bases, there was a span of 13 bases. The CDR3 contains 13 residues. The PCR had 60 Vbeta and 13 Jbeta primers. The data were produced by immunoSEQ multiplex PCR, yet TCRdb's version contains in-frame clones alone and is incomplete. The repertoire holds about 180,000 clones, with around four fifths as singletons. This specimen comes from a study of cytomegalovirus exposure and HLA in healthy donors. Whole-study results and caveats: The study had only CMV serostatus as immune exposure information. In a later analysis, TCR beta V- and J-gene trimming showed a link to a missense DCLRE1C variant. Per a prior analysis, the majority of TCR beta V segments were productive roughly 90% or roughly 30% of the time. The dataset shows that most TCR sequences were rare, while some public TCRs occurred in many donors.

The specimen was PBMCs. V and J are TRBV28 and TRBJ2-7, with a possible D match to TRBD2 (6 bases). This sequence was found in a woman aged 25 to 39 in good health and CMV-seropositive. The CDR3, as DNA: TGTGCCAGCAGTTTAGCGGGGCTACTGAAGCAGTACTTC. Encoded protein: CASSLAGLLKQYF.